Following are 27 T cell receptor beta chains from one sample sequenced in a study of blood T cell repertoires in COVID-19. Sequencing was performed with immunoSEQ multiplex PCR; in TCRdb, only in-frame clones are kept and a portion is missing. The profile covers tens of thousands of clones, with approximately 90% appearing a single time and around a fifth taken by the ten largest. Sequenced: peripheral blood. These receptors all come from a man in his fifties in a cohort sampled during active COVID-19.

The genes are TRBV2 and TRBJ1-5; 9 bases agree with TRBD1. Germline V gene sequence: CDR1 SNHLY, CDR2 FYNNEI. The CDR3 is 17 residues long. J lost 0 bases, V lost 7 bases, and 10 bases had no gene match. The CDR3 DNA sequence: TGTGCCAGCAACGTTGGGACAGGGCGCTTTAGCAATCAGCCCCAGCATTTT. Residues: CASNVGTGRFSNQPQHF. The full variable domain, completed using reference TRBV2 and TRBJ1-5, is EPEVTQTPSHQVTQMGQEVILRCVPISNHLYFYWYRQILGQKVEFLVSFYNNEISEKSEIFDDQFSVERPDGSNFTLKIRSTKLEDSAMYFCASNVGTGRFSNQPQHFGDGTRLSIL.

The chain joins TRBV11-1 to TRBJ2-5; D unclear. The CDR3 consists of 15 residues. Per the germline V gene, CDR1 is SGHAT and CDR2 is FQDESV (reference sequence). V gave up 2 bases and J gave up 5 bases, with 15 bases separating them. The CDR3 loop reads CASSLSVPGRETQYF. In DNA form, the CDR3 reads TGTGCCAGCAGCTTATCCGTCCCAGGAAGGGAGACCCAGTACTTC.

V and J are TRBV7-8 and TRBJ2-3; D might be TRBD2 (5 bases). The CDR3 is made up of 15 amino acids. Germline V gives CDR1 SGHVS, CDR2 FQNEAQ. V was cut by 2 bases and J by 3 bases, with 12 bases left in between. This chain's CDR3 is CASSLSSGVTDTQYF. The CDR3 DNA is TGTGCCAGCAGCTTATCGTCCGGGGTAACAGATACGCAGTATTTT. The full variable domain, completed using reference TRBV7-8 and TRBJ2-3, is GAGVSQSPRYKVAKRGQDVALRCDPISGHVSLFWYQQALGQGPEFLTYFQNEAQLDKSGLPSDRFFAERPEGSVSTLKIQRTQQEDSAVYLCASSLSSGVTDTQYFGPGTRLTVL.

In its sample, this clone was seen a few times. The same CDR3 also results from other DNA sequences found in this sample. This rearrangement joins TRBV6-2 or TRBV6-3 to TRBJ2-7; perhaps TRBD1 as D (6 bases). The ends were cut back, 4 bases at V and 0 bases at J, with 13 bases in the middle. The CDR3 runs to 15 residues. Germline CDR1 is MNHEY and CDR2 is SVGEGT. DNA for the CDR3: TGTGCCAGCAGTTCGTGGACAGCCTCCTCCTACGAGCAGTACTTC. Translation: CASSSWTASSYEQYF.

This chain uses TRBV19 with TRBJ1-6; 9 nucleotides align to TRBD1. Trimming cost V 4 bases and J 10 bases; bases outside gene matches: 5. Germline CDR1 and CDR2: LNHDA and SQIVND (reference sequence). CDR3 length: 14 amino acids. As DNA, the CDR3 is TGTGCCAGTAGTACGACAGGGGGATACTCACCCCTCCACTTT. Translation gives CASSTTGGYSPLHF.

The genes are TRBV2 and TRBJ2-7; 9 bases line up with TRBD2. Unmatched junction bases numbered 8, after V lost 4 bases and J lost 7 bases. This CDR3 region has 14 residues. Germline CDR1 reads SNHLY; CDR2 reads FYNNEI. In DNA, the CDR3 is TGTGCCAGCAGTGGAGCGGGGGGAATGGGGGAGCAGTACTTC. Protein sequence: CASSGAGGMGEQYF.

The J gene is TRBJ2-3, the V gene TRBV7-2; a possible D gene is TRBD2 (7 bases). V was clipped by 1 base and J by 0 bases, with 14 bases between them. Germline V CDR1 and CDR2: SGHTA, FQGNSA. The CDR3 totals 17 residues. Here the CDR3 reads CASSLGGGAASTDTQYF. The CDR3 nucleotides are TGTGCCAGCAGCTTAGGAGGGGGGGCTGCTAGCACAGATACGCAGTATTTT.

This chain uses TRBV19 with TRBJ2-2, with TRBD2 matching over 12 bases. The CDR3 contains 16 residues. From germline, CDR1 is LNHDA and CDR2 SQIVND (reference sequence). Germline trimming cut 6 bases from V and 7 bases from J; bases unmatched to any gene: 9. CDR3 coding DNA: TGTGCCAGTAGGACGGCTAGCGGGAGGGCTGGCGGGGAGCTGTTTTTT. It specifies CASRTASGRAGGELFF.

This clone was counted once. The V call is TRBV24-1, the J call TRBJ2-1; 13 positions agree with TRBD2. Trimming cost V 2 bases and J 9 bases; bases outside gene matches: 9. The CDR3 covers 17 residues. Germline loops: CDR1 KGHDR, CDR2 SFDVKD. CDR3 coding DNA: TGTGCCACCAGTGATTCTGTTACTAGCGGGGGGGTAGGTGAGCAGTTCTTC. Translating gives CATSDSVTSGGVGEQFF.

The chain combines TRBV27 with TRBJ2-3; 12 nucleotides align to TRBD2. The CDR3 has 16 amino acids. Germline lookup yields CDR1 MNHEY and CDR2 SMNVEV (reference sequence). The ends lost 6 bases at V and 4 bases at J; junction bases unmatched: 8. The CDR3 DNA reads as TGTGCCAGCAGCCCGGGACTAGCGGGCCCGCCAGATACGCAGTATTTT. This encodes CASSPGLAGPPDTQYF.

This sequence joins TRBV28 and TRBJ2-1; the D gene is possibly TRBD2 (6 bases). The CDR3 extends over 17 amino acids. Per the germline V gene, CDR1 is MDHEN and CDR2 is SYDVKM. V was cut by 8 bases and J by 0 bases, with 20 bases left in between. CDR3 in amino acids: CASFSGSGRSSYNEQFF. The CDR3 DNA is TGTGCCAGCTTCAGTGGTAGCGGAAGGAGCTCCTACAATGAGCAGTTCTTC.

This chain links TRBV6-5 with TRBJ2-3; TRBD1 aligns across 8 bases. Germline values: CDR1 MNHEY, CDR2 SVGAGI. V lost 5 bases and J lost 3; bases outside the gene matches: 4. This CDR3 is 14 amino acids long. The CDR3 loop is CASSPRQGTDTQYF. CDR3 sequence (DNA): TGTGCCAGCAGTCCTCGACAGGGGACAGATACGCAGTATTTT.

CDR3 region: CASSQLTNRRRGTDTQYF. CDR3 sequence (DNA): TGTGCCAGCAGCCAGCTAACCAACAGGAGGAGGGGCACAGATACGCAGTATTTT. The J gene is TRBJ2-3, the V gene TRBV6-2 or TRBV6-3; tentatively, D is TRBD2 (6 bases). Trimming cost V 6 bases and J 1 base, with 23 bases left between them. Germline V CDR1 and CDR2: MNHEY, SVGEGT. The CDR3 is 18 amino acids.

This sequence joins TRBV11-2 and TRBJ1-1, with a possible D match to TRBD1 (5 bases). The CDR3 sequence is 14 residues long. Germline loops: CDR1 SGHAT, CDR2 FQNNGV. Trimming stripped 1 base from V and 10 bases from J, with 16 bases between. CDR3: CASSLGGVPDGAFF. CDR3 nucleotide sequence: TGTGCCAGCAGCTTAGGGGGGGTCCCGGACGGAGCTTTCTTT.

This clone was recorded only once. This chain links TRBV9 with TRBJ2-2; D is unclear. The CDR3 consists of 13 residues. CDR1 is SGDLS, CDR2 YYNGEE, per germline. V was pared by 0 bases and J by 6 bases, with 6 bases between. CDR3 region: CASSVVQAGELFF. As DNA, the CDR3 is TGTGCCAGCAGCGTAGTCCAGGCCGGGGAGCTGTTTTTT.

The rearrangement uses TRBV19 and TRBJ1-1; D is uncertain. CDR3 length: 13 amino acids. CDR1 and CDR2 from the germline V gene are LNHDA and SQIVND (reference sequence). V dropped 7 bases and J dropped 2 bases, with 11 bases sitting between them. The CDR3 region has the DNA TGTGCCAGTACCTTCAACACAAACACTGAAGCTTTCTTT. The encoded protein is CASTFNTNTEAFF.

The chain uses TRBV2 and TRBJ2-3; D is undetermined. With 2 bases removed from V and 1 base from J, the gap between germline ends came to 7 bases. The CDR3 runs to 14 residues. Germline V CDR1 and CDR2: SNHLY, FYNNEI. The CDR3 DNA follows: TGTGCCAGCAGTGAATTTGCAGGCACAGATACGCAGTATTTT. Its translation: CASSEFAGTDTQYF.

This sequence joins TRBV19 and TRBJ2-1; a weak D match, TRBD1 (8 bases). The germline gives CDR1 LNHDA, CDR2 SQIVND (reference sequence). V dropped 3 bases and J dropped 10 bases, with 22 bases sitting between them. The CDR3 is made up of 16 amino acids. CDR3 sequence reads: CASSMYRGGPQEEQFF. The CDR3 DNA follows: TGTGCCAGTAGTATGTACAGGGGGGGCCCACAGGAGGAGCAGTTCTTC.

This clone was counted only a few times. V is TRBV19 and J is TRBJ1-5; the D gene is possibly TRBD1 (6 bases). Trimming cost V 7 bases and J 7 bases, with 14 bases left between them. Germline V lookup: CDR1 LNHDA, CDR2 SQIVND (reference sequence). The CDR3 contains 13 residues. CDR3 DNA: TGTGCCAGTAAACAGGGCTCGGGCCAGCCCCAGCATTTT. Translated: CASKQGSGQPQHF.

This rearrangement joins TRBV29-1 to TRBJ2-7; D perhaps matches TRBD1 (6 bases). Trimming removed 3 bases from V and 7 bases from J, with 16 bases in between. Looked up from germline, CDR1 is SQVTM and CDR2 is ANQGSEA. This CDR3 spans 13 amino acids. The CDR3 loop reads CSVEGRGRGEQYF. As DNA, the CDR3 is TGCAGCGTTGAGGGTAGGGGCAGGGGTGAGCAGTACTTC.

The chain uses TRBV28 and TRBJ1-1; D is undetermined. The CDR3 loop spans 16 amino acids. The germline gives CDR1 MDHEN, CDR2 SYDVKM. Trimming removed 6 bases at V and 0 bases at J, with 17 bases between. CDR3 region: CASRIPLNRVNTEAFF. In DNA, the CDR3 is TGTGCCAGCAGGATACCTCTCAACAGAGTGAACACTGAAGCTTTCTTT.

The CDR3 protein is CASSLSGAGPYEQYV. The DNA for the CDR3 is TGTGCCAGCAGCTTATCCGGTGCGGGTCCCTACGAGCAGTACGTC. The rearrangement joins TRBV7-6 to TRBJ2-7, with D possibly TRBD2 on 5 matching bases. Germline V gene data show CDR1 as SGHVS and CDR2 as FNYEAQ. Deletions cut 2 bases from V and 2 bases from J, with 13 bases between. This CDR3 spans 15 amino acids.

The chain combines TRBV4-3 with TRBJ2-5; TRBD1 aligns across 11 bases. Looked up from germline, CDR1 is LGHNA and CDR2 is YSLEER. The CDR3 loop spans 20 amino acids. With 2 bases clipped from V and 0 bases from J, the junction kept 14 bases outside the gene matches. The CDR3 nucleotides are TGCGCCAGCAGCCAACTTCGGGGAGGACAGGGGGCTCTAAACCAAGAGACCCAGTACTTC. Its protein product is CASSQLRGGQGALNQETQYF.

The CDR3 DNA follows: TGCGCCAGCAGAGGGACTAGCGGGAAATTAGACTACGAGCAGTACGTC. Translated, it gives CASRGTSGKLDYEQYV. The chain is built from TRBV10-1 and TRBJ2-7, with 13 bases matching TRBD2. Germline CDR1 WNHNN, CDR2 SYGVQD (reference sequence). V gave up 6 bases and J gave up 3 bases; unmatched junction bases: 8. The CDR3 totals 16 residues.

This rearrangement joins TRBV6-5 to TRBJ1-1, with D possibly TRBD1 on 5 matching bases. This CDR3 comprises 14 residues. CDR1 MNHEY and CDR2 SVGAGI come from the germline V gene. The V end was cut by 2 bases, the J end by 10 bases, with 17 bases between. This CDR3 is CASSYTARGVRAFF. In DNA form, the CDR3 reads TGTGCCAGCAGTTACACGGCGCGGGGGGTTCGAGCTTTCTTT.

The chain recombines TRBV11-3 with TRBJ2-5; the D gene is possibly TRBD1 (5 bases). Between the trimmed V and J ends, which lost 3 bases and 1 base, there was a span of 9 bases. CDR1 and CDR2 from the germline V gene are SGHNT and YENEEA. There are 14 residues in the CDR3. The CDR3 here is CASSLSQAQETQYF. CDR3 DNA: TGTGCCAGCAGCTTGTCACAGGCCCAAGAGACCCAGTACTTC.

The chain carries TRBV6-5 and TRBJ2-7; D is ambiguous. V was shortened by 5 bases and J by 2 bases, with 16 bases between the two germline ends. Germline V gene sequence: CDR1 MNHEY, CDR2 SVGAGI. The CDR3 consists of 15 residues. CDR3 region: CASSPTGPFAYEQYF. CDR3 bases: TGTGCCAGCAGTCCCACGGGTCCCTTTGCCTACGAGCAGTACTTC.